Listed below are T cell receptor beta chains from one sample, sequenced in a study of blood T cell repertoires in COVID-19. Profiled with immunoSEQ multiplex PCR; TCRdb holds only in-frame clones, not every one. The sample lists 230,000 or so clones; around four fifths were seen once. The sample was peripheral blood. All receptors derive from a man aged 35 to 55 with active or convalescent COVID-19. CDR3s include the opening cysteine and the closing phenylalanine or tryptophan. Fields, in order: clone size, D gene, J gene, V gene, CDR3 protein, CDR3 DNA. The D gene is left open where the match is weak. Not all rows give a size; the values are once, few, many and, for expanded clones, a class.

once | TRBD1 | TRBJ2-7 | TRBV9 | CASSPRAGTGGYEQYF | TGTGCCAGCAGCCCAAGAGCCGGGACAGGAGGCTACGAGCAGTACTTC
- | - | TRBJ1-3 | TRBV29-1 | CSVGEDTSSGNTIYF | TGCAGCGTTGGAGAGGACACCAGCTCTGGAAACACCATATATTTT
- | - | TRBJ2-7 | TRBV18 | CASSPPGSYEQYF | TGTGCCAGCTCCCCTCCGGGCTCCTACGAGCAGTACTTC
- | - | TRBJ2-5 | TRBV2 | CASIWDVGLKGETQYF | TGTGCCAGCATCTGGGACGTTGGACTAAAAGGAGAGACCCAGTACTTC
- | TRBD2 | TRBJ2-3 | TRBV4-1 | CASSPGLAGGLFSTDTQYF | TGCGCCAGCAGCCCAGGACTAGCGGGGGGTCTTTTTAGCACAGATACGCAGTATTTT
- | - | TRBJ1-2 | TRBV30 | CAWRRGLGYTF | TGTGCCTGGAGAAGAGGGCTCGGCTACACCTTC
- | - | TRBJ1-1 | TRBV7-2 | CASSLDRITEAFF | TGTGCCAGCAGCCTAGACAGGATCACTGAAGCTTTCTTT
- | - | TRBJ2-3 | TRBV10-2 | CASSESATTTDTQYF | TGCGCCAGCAGTGAGTCTGCGACAACAACAGATACGCAGTATTTT
- | - | TRBJ2-5 | TRBV11-1 | CASSLYPAPQETQYF | TGTGCCAGCAGCTTATACCCAGCGCCTCAAGAGACCCAGTACTTC
- | TRBD1 | TRBJ2-2 | TRBV30 | CAWTRGLANTGELFF | TGTGCCTGGACCAGGGGGCTGGCGAACACCGGGGAGCTGTTTTTT
- | - | TRBJ2-7 | TRBV9 | CASSGGGHRSNEQYF | TGTGCCAGCAGTGGGGGGGGACACCGTTCTAACGAGCAGTACTTC
- | TRBD1 | TRBJ2-7 | TRBV7-2 | CASSPGQLSYEQYF | TGTGCCAGCAGCCCGGGACAGCTTTCATACGAGCAGTACTTC
- | - | TRBJ2-7 | TRBV3-1/TRBV3-2 | CASSPEGVSFEQYF | TGTGCCAGCAGCCCCGAGGGGGTATCATTCGAGCAGTACTTC
- | - | TRBJ1-1 | TRBV4-3 | CASSRNGGGTEAFF | TGCGCCAGCAGCCGAAACGGGGGAGGCACTGAAGCTTTCTTT
- | - | TRBJ2-5 | TRBV9 | CASSVLGSGETQYF | TGTGCCAGCAGCGTTTTGGGTAGCGGAGAGACCCAGTACTTC
- | - | TRBJ1-2 | TRBV19 | CATSGPNYGYTF | TGTGCCACCAGCGGCCCTAACTATGGCTACACCTTC
- | TRBD1 | TRBJ2-7 | TRBV27 | CASRSGTGGGEQYF | TGTGCCAGCAGGTCTGGGACAGGGGGAGGCGAGCAGTACTTC
- | - | TRBJ1-5 | TRBV9 | CASSVGGLSNQPQHF | TGTGCCAGCAGCGTAGGGGGACTCAGCAATCAGCCCCAGCATTTT
- | TRBD1 | TRBJ1-1 | TRBV30 | CAWSDDVGGQGAWNTEAFF | TGTGCCTGGAGCGACGACGTAGGCGGACAGGGGGCATGGAACACTGAAGCTTTCTTT
once | TRBD1 | TRBJ2-1 | TRBV10-3 | CAISGTGGLNEQFF | TGTGCCATCAGTGGGACAGGGGGCCTGAATGAGCAGTTCTTC
few | - | TRBJ1-2 | TRBV10-3 | CAISGGLYGYTF | TGTGCCATCTCGGGCGGACTCTATGGCTACACCTTC
- | - | TRBJ1-5 | TRBV7-9 | CASSSQGLNQPQHF | TGTGCCAGCAGCTCACAGGGCCTCAATCAGCCCCAGCATTTT
- | - | TRBJ1-6 | TRBV7-9 | CAGGAGDSPLHF | TGTGCCGGCGGGGCGGGGGACTCACCCCTCCACTTT
few | - | TRBJ2-7 | TRBV19 | CASSIGRGQLEQYF | TGTGCCAGTAGTATCGGAAGGGGTCAGCTCGAGCAGTACTTC
- | - | TRBJ1-2 | TRBV5-1 | CASSVDRADGYTF | TGCGCCAGCAGCGTGGACAGAGCTGATGGCTACACCTTC